This T cell receptor beta chain appears in the sequencing data of a study of beta chain features in type 1 diabetes. Whole-study results and caveats: People with Type 1 diabetes carried modestly yet significantly shorter TCRB CDR3s in all four CD4+ subsets.

Reverse transcribing all isolated RNA meant expressed TCRB transcripts were sequenced. TCRdb's table, derived via immunoSEQ multiplex PCR, lists solely in-frame clones and lacks some. The repertoire holds roughly 730,000 clones, with roughly 13% as singletons. There are a few counts of this clone. As yet, its antigen is unknown. This receptor was obtained from a man aged 18 to 30 with type 1 diabetes. The material sequenced was naive CD4+ T cells from blood.

The CDR3 DNA follows: TGTGCCAGCAGTTTATGGGCAGGGATGTCCTACGAGCAGTACTTC. It encodes CASSLWAGMSYEQYF. The genes are TRBV28 and TRBJ2-7; weak D call: TRBD1 (5 bases). V lost 0 bases, J lost 1 base, and 10 bases lay in between. CDR3 length: 15 amino acids. Looked up from germline, CDR1 is MDHEN and CDR2 is SYDVKM. Full variable domain (missing parts from reference TRBV28 and TRBJ2-7): DVKVTQSSRYLVKRTGEKVFLECVQDMDHENMFWYRQDPGLGLRLIYFSYDVKMKEKGDIPEGYSVSREKKERFSLILESASTNQTSMYLCASSLWAGMSYEQYFGPGTRLTVT.